Shown below are 32 T cell receptor beta chains from a single sample sequenced in a study of CD8 T cells in Susac syndrome. With random hexamers, reverse transcription was performed on about 0.5 to 1 ug of RNA. MiXCR was run by TCRdb on the immunoSEQ multiplex PCR reads, yielding one entry per CDR3 protein. Of 100,000 to 150,000 distinct CDR3 sequences listed, around 80% are singletons. What was sequenced was CD8+ T cells from PBMCs. These receptors all come from a human donor with multiple sclerosis.

This chain links TRBV28 with TRBJ2-2; possibly TRBD1 for D (6 bases). Germline CDR1 MDHEN, CDR2 SYDVKM. CDR3 size: 15 residues. The V and J ends lost 5 bases and 1 base respectively, with 11 bases between them. CDR3 DNA: TGTGCCAGCAGTCTCCGGACAGAGAACACCGGGGAGCTGTTTTTT. Its protein is CASSLRTENTGELFF.

This chain links TRBV29-1 with TRBJ2-7; D is unclear. V gave up 5 bases and J gave up 3 bases, with 14 bases separating them. The CDR3 is 13 amino acids. Germline values: CDR1 SQVTM, CDR2 ANQGSEA. CDR3 sequence reads: CSVRSMERYEQYF. CDR3 DNA: TGCAGCGTTCGGTCGATGGAACGCTACGAGCAGTACTTC.

This clonotype is a singleton in its sample. The chain couples TRBV27 to TRBJ1-6; D is undetermined. Germline loops: CDR1 MNHEY, CDR2 SMNVEV (reference sequence). This CDR3 contains 17 residues. With 4 bases removed from V and 0 bases from J, the gap between germline ends came to 13 bases. CDR3 DNA: TGTGCCAGCAGTTCGCCGAGGCCCGGCTCCTATAATTCACCCCTCCACTTT. This sequence encodes CASSSPRPGSYNSPLHF.

The sample holds one count of this clonotype. This chain joins TRBV7-2 and TRBJ2-1, with 9 bases fitting TRBD2. The V and J ends lost 6 bases and 8 bases, in that order; junction bases with no gene match: 2. CDR3 length: 12 residues. The germline gives CDR1 SGHTA, CDR2 FQGNSA. CDR3 sequence: CASRGLADEQFF. CDR3 sequence (DNA): TGTGCCAGCAGGGGACTAGCTGATGAGCAGTTCTTC. Based on the CDR3 plus reference TRBV7-2 and TRBJ2-1, the full variable domain is GAGVSQSPSNKVTEKGKDVELRCDPISGHTALYWYRQSLGQGLEFLIYFQGNSAPDKSGLPSDRFSAERTGGSVSTLTIQRTQQEDSAVYLCASRGLADEQFFGPGTRLTVL.

V is TRBV27 and J is TRBJ1-5; maybe TRBD1 (6 bases). V lost 8 bases to trimming and J lost 3 bases, with 11 bases between them. Germline loops: CDR1 MNHEY, CDR2 SMNVEV (reference sequence). The CDR3 length is 13 residues. The CDR3 sequence is CASHGQLNQPQHF. Here the CDR3 DNA reads TGTGCCAGCCATGGACAGCTCAATCAGCCCCAGCATTTT.

The genes are TRBV6-5 and TRBJ1-1, with 7 bases identical to TRBD1. With V trimmed by 2 bases and J by 3 bases, 9 bases remained unmatched. This CDR3 region has 16 residues. Germline V gives CDR1 MNHEY, CDR2 SVGAGI. The CDR3 loop reads CASSYLTTGIDTEAFF. CDR3 nucleotides: TGTGCCAGCAGTTACCTAACGACAGGGATCGACACTGAAGCTTTCTTT.

The chain joins TRBV7-9 to TRBJ2-5; D is uncertain. Trimming shortened V by 5 bases and J by 4 bases, and 20 bases separated the two germline ends. From germline, CDR1 is SEHNR and CDR2 FQNEAQ (reference sequence). CDR3 length: 16 residues. In DNA, the CDR3 is TGTGCCAGCAGCCGCCCCAGTGGTGGGTCCGGAGAGACCCAGTACTTC. Its translation is CASSRPSGGSGETQYF. The whole variable domain, remainder taken from reference TRBV7-9 and TRBJ2-5, is DTGVSQNPRHKITKRGQNVTFRCDPISEHNRLYWYRQTLGQGPEFLTYFQNEAQLEKSRLLSDRFSAERPKGSFSTLEIQRTEQGDSAMYLCASSRPSGGSGETQYFGPGTRLLVL.

This clonotype has a handful of counts. The V call is TRBV6-1, the J call TRBJ1-1; perhaps TRBD1 as D (5 bases). The CDR3 runs 16 residues. V was cut by 5 bases and J by 0 bases, with 16 bases left in between. The V gene's germline CDR1 is MNHNS and CDR2 SASEGT. The CDR3 region has the DNA TGTGCCAGCAGTCGCTGGGACGGCTACATGAACACTGAAGCTTTCTTT. Translated: CASSRWDGYMNTEAFF.

This clonotype was seen a handful of times. The rearrangement joins TRBV27 to TRBJ2-7, with D unresolved. CDR1 is MNHEY and CDR2 is SMNVEV in the germline V gene (reference sequence). V was cut by 6 bases and J by 3 bases, with 18 bases left in between. This CDR3 has 15 residues. The CDR3 reads CASRVTGLSGYEQYF. As DNA, the CDR3 is TGTGCCAGCAGGGTGACGGGCCTCTCTGGCTACGAGCAGTACTTC.

In this sample, this clonotype turned up a few times. V usage is TRBV11-1 and J usage is TRBJ2-1; D tentatively reads TRBD1 or TRBD2 (6 bases each). V gave up 1 base and J gave up 4 bases, with 17 bases separating them. The V gene's germline CDR1 is SGHAT and CDR2 FQDESV (reference sequence). The CDR3 spans 17 residues. The CDR3 here is CASSLEVVGGAYNEQFF. CDR3 DNA sequence: TGTGCCAGCAGCTTAGAAGTTGTGGGGGGCGCGTACAATGAGCAGTTCTTC. The full variable domain, its missing parts supplied by reference TRBV11-1 and TRBJ2-1, is EAEVAQSPRYKITEKSQAVAFWCDPISGHATLYWYRQILGQGPELLVQFQDESVVDDSQLPKDRFSAERLKGVDSTLKIQPAELGDSAMYLCASSLEVVGGAYNEQFFGPGTRLTVL.

The rearrangement links TRBV6-6 to TRBJ2-3; 7 bases align to TRBD2. Germline V gene data show CDR1 as MNHNY and CDR2 as SVGAGI (reference sequence). J lost 0 bases, V lost 6 bases, and 6 bases had no gene match. This CDR3 spans 15 amino acids. DNA for the CDR3: TGTGCCAGCAGCAACCCCGGGGGGAGCACAGATACGCAGTATTTT. Its protein is CASSNPGGSTDTQYF.

This chain connects TRBV9 to TRBJ2-3; 10 bases agree with TRBD2. Germline trimming cut 3 bases from V and 4 bases from J; bases unmatched to any gene: 8. The germline gives CDR1 SGDLS, CDR2 YYNGEE. The CDR3 totals 16 residues. For the CDR3, the DNA is TGTGCCAGCAGCGACCACGGGACTAGCGTTTCAGATACGCAGTATTTT. It is translated as CASSDHGTSVSDTQYF.

The chain uses TRBV7-9 and TRBJ2-3; TRBD2 matches at 8 bases. With 6 bases clipped from V and 4 bases from J, the junction kept 6 bases outside the gene matches. CDR3 size: 14 residues. Germline values: CDR1 SEHNR, CDR2 FQNEAQ (reference sequence). CDR3 DNA sequence: TGTGCCAGCAGTCTCGGGACTAGGTCAGATACGCAGTATTTT. Translating it yields CASSLGTRSDTQYF.

The chain is built from TRBV10-3 and TRBJ2-1; D is undetermined. Germline lookup yields CDR1 ENHRY and CDR2 SYGVKD. The ends were cut back, 0 bases at V and 4 bases at J, with 4 bases in the middle. The CDR3 contains 13 residues. The CDR3 DNA sequence: TGTGCCATCAGTGAGTCCGATTACAATGAGCAGTTCTTC. This codes for CAISESDYNEQFF.

The rearrangement links TRBV6-5 to TRBJ1-3; a possible D gene is TRBD1 (5 bases). The CDR3 contains 15 residues. Trimming cost V 2 bases and J 0 bases, with 8 bases left between them. CDR1 and CDR2 (germline): MNHEY, SVGAGI. The CDR3: CASSYGGLSGNTIYF. The CDR3, as DNA: TGTGCCAGCAGTTACGGGGGACTCTCTGGAAACACCATATATTTT.

This rearrangement joins TRBV4-1 to TRBJ1-2; D may be TRBD1 (5 bases). This CDR3 spans 14 amino acids. The V end was cut by 6 bases, the J end by 4 bases, with 15 bases between. Looked up from germline, CDR1 is MGHRA and CDR2 is YSYEKL. CDR3 nucleotides: TGCGCCAGCAGTCAGGGACGGACTGTCTATGGCTACACCTTC. Protein: CASSQGRTVYGYTF.

The V gene is TRBV4-1, the J gene TRBJ2-2; D is possibly TRBD2 (6 bases). The CDR3 loop spans 14 amino acids. Trimming pared 4 bases from V and 6 bases from J, leaving 12 bases between. Germline V CDR1 and CDR2: MGHRA, YSYEKL. In nucleotides, the CDR3 is TGCGCCAGCAGCCCCCGTACTAGCCCCGGGGAGCTGTTTTTT. This translates into CASSPRTSPGELFF.

The chain recombines TRBV6-6 with TRBJ2-7; D possibly corresponds to TRBD1 (6 bases). CDR3 length equals 15 residues. The ends were cut back, 6 bases at V and 4 bases at J, with 19 bases in the middle. Per the germline V gene, CDR1 is MNHNY and CDR2 is SVGAGI (reference sequence). The CDR3 reads CASRNQDSPVYEQYV. In DNA, the CDR3 is TGTGCCAGCAGGAACCAGGACAGCCCCGTTTACGAGCAGTACGTC.

The gene calls are TRBV2 and TRBJ1-3; D is ambiguous. CDR3 length: 12 residues. Per the germline V gene, CDR1 is SNHLY and CDR2 is FYNNEI. Trimming left V 7 bases short and J 4 bases short, with 8 bases between. CDR3 sequence reads: CASMVYGNTIYF. The CDR3 bases are TGTGCCAGCATGGTATACGGAAACACCATATATTTT.

The chain links TRBV5-5 to TRBJ2-7, with TRBD1 as a possible D gene (6 bases). V was pared by 2 bases and J by 4 bases, with 13 bases between. Germline CDR1 is SGHKS and CDR2 is YYEKEE (reference sequence). The length of the CDR3 is 14 residues. CDR3 loop: CASSFGDTAYEQYF. The CDR3 DNA sequence: TGTGCCAGCAGCTTTGGGGACACAGCATACGAGCAGTACTTC.

V usage is TRBV11-2 and J usage is TRBJ1-1, with a possible D match to TRBD1 (6 bases). The CDR3 extends over 17 amino acids. V was clipped by 4 bases and J by 1 base, with 19 bases between them. Germline CDR1 and CDR2: SGHAT and FQNNGV. DNA of the CDR3: TGTGCCAGCAGCTCCCTCCTTGGTAGGGGACAGAACACTGAAGCTTTCTTT. Translated: CASSSLLGRGQNTEAFF.

This chain joins TRBV15 and TRBJ2-7; D gene ambiguous. This CDR3 has 13 residues. V gave up 0 bases and J gave up 3 bases, with 6 bases separating them. The germline gives CDR1 LNHNV, CDR2 YYDKDF (reference sequence). The CDR3 DNA follows: TGTGCCACCAGCAGAGATCTGGTCTACGAGCAGTACTTC. Amino acid sequence: CATSRDLVYEQYF.

This sequence joins TRBV24-1 and TRBJ2-5; weak D call: TRBD2 (6 bases). The V gene lost 6 bases and the J gene lost 5 bases, with 15 bases spanning the gap. CDR3 length: 14 residues. Germline values: CDR1 KGHDR, CDR2 SFDVKD. CDR3 loop: CATSNGAGPETQYF. DNA of the CDR3: TGTGCCACCAGTAACGGCGCGGGACCTGAGACCCAGTACTTC.

This sequence joins TRBV4-1 and TRBJ1-5; maybe TRBD1 (6 bases). The CDR3 totals 17 residues. Germline-derived CDR1 and CDR2 are MGHRA and YSYEKL. V lost 3 bases to trimming and J lost 0 bases, with 15 bases between them. In nucleotides, the CDR3 is TGCGCCAGCAGCCAGGGACGACAGGTTTTTAGCAATCAGCCCCAGCATTTT. This gives the protein CASSQGRQVFSNQPQHF.

This clonotype was seen only once. CDR3: CASSLPWTGANEQFF. The CDR3 DNA reads as TGTGCCAGCAGCTTACCTTGGACAGGGGCCAATGAGCAGTTCTTC. V usage is TRBV7-9 and J usage is TRBJ2-1; TRBD1 matches 9 bases. The CDR3 sequence is 15 residues long. Unmatched junction bases numbered 5, after V lost 2 bases and J lost 6 bases. Germline values: CDR1 SEHNR, CDR2 FQNEAQ (reference sequence).

This clonotype has only one observation. This chain connects TRBV27 to TRBJ1-2; TRBD1 matches 7 bases. CDR1 and CDR2 (germline): MNHEY, SMNVEV (reference sequence). The CDR3 is 14 residues long. The J segment lost 5 bases and the V segment lost 3 bases, leaving 6 bases of the junction unmatched. The CDR3 protein is CASSFFGTDYGYTF. Written as DNA, the CDR3 is TGTGCCAGCAGTTTCTTTGGGACAGATTATGGCTACACCTTC.

This chain joins TRBV5-1 and TRBJ2-1; D perhaps matches TRBD1 (5 bases). The CDR3 has 12 amino acids. Germline V gives CDR1 SGHRS, CDR2 YFSETQ. The V end lost 1 base, the J end lost 9 bases, and 8 bases lay between the germline ends. The CDR3 nucleotides read TGCGCCAGCAGCTTGTGGGGCGGTGAGCAGTTCTTC. Amino acid sequence: CASSLWGGEQFF.

The chain combines TRBV12-3 or TRBV12-4 with TRBJ2-5; weak D call: TRBD2 (5 bases). Deletions cut 4 bases from V and 5 bases from J, with 11 bases between. CDR3 length: 13 amino acids. The CDR3: CASSSAVVETQYF. The CDR3 DNA reads as TGTGCCAGCAGTTCAGCGGTGGTGGAGACCCAGTACTTC.

The chain employs TRBV10-3 and TRBJ1-2; tentatively, D is TRBD1 (6 bases). This CDR3 region has 15 residues. The germline V gene encodes CDR1 ENHRY and CDR2 SYGVKD. Trimming left V 2 bases short and J 3 bases short, with 13 bases between. CDR3 sequence reads: CAISEQQGGYYGYTF. DNA for the CDR3: TGTGCCATCAGTGAGCAACAGGGAGGATACTATGGCTACACCTTC.

This chain connects TRBV14 to TRBJ2-3, with TRBD2 matching 9 bases. This CDR3 region has 13 residues. Germline V lookup: CDR1 SGHDN, CDR2 FVKESK. V shed 6 bases and J 5 bases; nucleotides not matched to a gene: 3. For the CDR3, the DNA is TGTGCCAGCAGACCAGCGGGAGGAGATACGCAGTATTTT. The encoded protein is CASRPAGGDTQYF.

The rearrangement uses TRBV7-9 and TRBJ2-5, with 9 bases fitting TRBD2. The CDR3 covers 15 residues. After removal of 1 base from V and 5 bases from J, the junction contained 5 bases not matched to a gene. CDR1 and CDR2 from the germline V gene are SEHNR and FQNEAQ (reference sequence). The CDR3 region is CASSLVASGVETQYF. DNA for the CDR3: TGTGCCAGCAGCTTAGTGGCTAGCGGGGTGGAGACCCAGTACTTC. The complete variable domain, with remaining parts taken from reference TRBV7-9 and TRBJ2-5, reads DTGVSQNPRHKITKRGQNVTFRCDPISEHNRLYWYRQTLGQGPEFLTYFQNEAQLEKSRLLSDRFSAERPKGSFSTLEIQRTEQGDSAMYLCASSLVASGVETQYFGPGTRLLVL.

This clonotype was counted only a few times. DNA for the CDR3: TGCGCCAGCAGCCAAGATCGCAGGGAGAACACTGAAGCTTTCTTT. As protein: CASSQDRRENTEAFF. This rearrangement joins TRBV4-1 to TRBJ1-1; a weak D match, TRBD1 (5 bases). Trimming stripped 0 bases from V and 1 base from J, with 9 bases between. Germline V gene sequence: CDR1 MGHRA, CDR2 YSYEKL. CDR3 length: 15 residues.